The subject of this entry is one TCR beta chain. This specimen belongs to a study of T cell responses to AZD1222 COVID-19 vaccine. The trim removed 4 bases at V and 5 bases at J, leaving 10 bases unmatched. Germline V gene lookup returns CDR1 LGHDT and CDR2 YNNKEL (reference sequence). CDR3 length equals 15 residues. The repertoire was sequenced with immunoSEQ multiplex PCR; TCRdb's copy has only in-frame clones and lacks some. This table has some 170,000 clones, around 89% appearing once. The V and J genes are TRBV3-1 (or the pseudogene TRBV3-2) and TRBJ1-2, with 7 bases aligning to TRBD1. Specimen: peripheral blood, collected 28 days after the second dose of the MenACWY control vaccine. This receptor was taken from an adult who received the MenACWY meningococcal vaccine as a control. The CDR3 spells CASSLHGTDSYGYTF. CDR3 in DNA: TGTGCCAGCAGCCTTCATGGGACAGATTCATATGGCTACACCTTC.